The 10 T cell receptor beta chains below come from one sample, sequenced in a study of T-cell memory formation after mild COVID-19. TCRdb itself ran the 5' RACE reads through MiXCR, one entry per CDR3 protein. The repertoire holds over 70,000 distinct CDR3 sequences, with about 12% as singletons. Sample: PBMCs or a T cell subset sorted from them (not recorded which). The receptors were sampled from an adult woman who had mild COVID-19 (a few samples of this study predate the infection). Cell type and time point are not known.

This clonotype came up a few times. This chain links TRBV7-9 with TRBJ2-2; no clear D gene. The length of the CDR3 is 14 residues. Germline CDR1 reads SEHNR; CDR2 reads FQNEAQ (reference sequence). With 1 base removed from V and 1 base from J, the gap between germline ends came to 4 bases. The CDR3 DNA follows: TGTGCCAGCAGCTTAGTGCTGAACACCGGGGAGCTGTTTTTT. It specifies CASSLVLNTGELFF.

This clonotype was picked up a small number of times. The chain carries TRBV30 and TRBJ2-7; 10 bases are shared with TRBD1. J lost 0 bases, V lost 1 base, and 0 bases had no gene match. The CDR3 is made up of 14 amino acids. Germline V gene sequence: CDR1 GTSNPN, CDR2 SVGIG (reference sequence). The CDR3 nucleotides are TGTGCCTGGAGTGGGACAGGGGGCTCCTACGAGCAGTACTTC. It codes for CAWSGTGGSYEQYF.

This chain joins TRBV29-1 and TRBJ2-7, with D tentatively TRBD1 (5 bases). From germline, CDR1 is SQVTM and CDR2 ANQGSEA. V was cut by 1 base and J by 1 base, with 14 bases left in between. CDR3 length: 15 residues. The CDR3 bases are TGCAGCGTTGAAGGGCAGGGTTCGGTATCCTACGAGCAGTACTTC. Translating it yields CSVEGQGSVSYEQYF.

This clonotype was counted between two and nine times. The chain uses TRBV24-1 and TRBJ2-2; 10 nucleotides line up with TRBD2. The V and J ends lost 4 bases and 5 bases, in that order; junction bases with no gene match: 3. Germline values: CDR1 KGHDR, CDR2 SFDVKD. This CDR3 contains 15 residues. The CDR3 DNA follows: TGTGCCACCAGTGAAAGCGGGGGGGGAACCGGGGAGCTGTTTTTT. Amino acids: CATSESGGGTGELFF.

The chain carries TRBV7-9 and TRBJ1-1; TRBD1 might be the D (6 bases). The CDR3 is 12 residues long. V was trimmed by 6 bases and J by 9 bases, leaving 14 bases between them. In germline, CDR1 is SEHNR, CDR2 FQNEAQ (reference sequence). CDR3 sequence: CASSQNRVQAFF. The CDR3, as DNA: TGTGCCAGCAGTCAAAACAGGGTTCAAGCTTTCTTT.

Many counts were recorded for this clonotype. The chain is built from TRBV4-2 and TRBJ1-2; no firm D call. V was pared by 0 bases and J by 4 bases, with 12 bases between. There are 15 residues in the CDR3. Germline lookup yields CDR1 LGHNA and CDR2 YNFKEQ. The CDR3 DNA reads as TGTGCCAGCAGCCAAGATAGTAAGGGTGGCTATGGCTACACCTTC. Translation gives CASSQDSKGGYGYTF.

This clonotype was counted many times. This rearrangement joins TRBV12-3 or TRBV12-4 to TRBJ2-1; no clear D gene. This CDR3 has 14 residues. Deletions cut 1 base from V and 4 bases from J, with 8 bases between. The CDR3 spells CASSLEVGYNEQFF. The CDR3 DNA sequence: TGTGCCAGCAGTTTAGAAGTCGGGTACAATGAGCAGTTCTTC.

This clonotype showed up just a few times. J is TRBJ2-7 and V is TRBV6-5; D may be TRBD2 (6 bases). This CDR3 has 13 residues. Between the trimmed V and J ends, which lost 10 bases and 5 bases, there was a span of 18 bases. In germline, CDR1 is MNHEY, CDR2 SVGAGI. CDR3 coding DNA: TGTGCCACCCGTCTAGCGCAACTACACGAGCAGTACTTC. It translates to CATRLAQLHEQYF.

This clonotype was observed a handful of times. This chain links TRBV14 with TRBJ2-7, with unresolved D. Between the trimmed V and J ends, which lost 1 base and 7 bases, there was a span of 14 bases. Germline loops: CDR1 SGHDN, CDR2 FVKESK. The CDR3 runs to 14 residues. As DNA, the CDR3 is TGTGCCAGCAGCCAAGGACTCAGAGAGTGGGAGCAGTACTTC. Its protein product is CASSQGLREWEQYF.

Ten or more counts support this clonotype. CDR3 sequence (DNA): TGTGCCAGCAGCCAAGCCCTCCTAAGCGGGGGGTCCTACGAGCAGTACTTC. This sequence encodes CASSQALLSGGSYEQYF. The V call is TRBV4-2, the J call TRBJ2-7; TRBD2 aligns across 9 bases. The CDR3 covers 17 residues. Germline V gene lookup returns CDR1 LGHNA and CDR2 YNFKEQ. Germline trimming cut 1 base from V and 1 base from J; bases unmatched to any gene: 8.